The clone carrying this T cell receptor beta chain was counted between two and nine times. Its antigen remains unknown. TCRdb redid the calling of the multiplex PCR reads with MiXCR, one entry per CDR3 protein. The sample lists fewer than 200,000 distinct CDR3 sequences; more than 25% were seen once. V lost 6 bases, J lost 3 bases, and 2 bases lay in between. Germline V gene sequence: CDR1 MNHEY, CDR2 SVGEGT. The CDR3 consists of 11 residues. This sample was included in a study of breast tumors, draining lymph nodes, adjacent tissues. Breast cancer patients provided tissue from their axillary draining lymph nodes. Study results and caveats: Most tumor T cells seemingly derive from lymph node, then expand in tumor. Luminal-like breast cancer showed significantly greater tumor-nontumor repertoire similarity than basal-like breast cancer did.

Material for sequencing was axillary lymph node tissue. The sequence derives from a female donor with breast cancer. Some clones in this sample may be carry-over from other donors' samples. This chain uses TRBV6-2 or TRBV6-3 with TRBJ1-4; no firm D call. The CDR3, as DNA: TGTGCCAGCAGACCTAATGAAAAACTGTTTTTT. It encodes CASRPNEKLFF.